This TCR beta chain was sequenced in a study of shared clonotypes between healthy human individuals. Study information: Donor ages ranged 18 to 49 years: a couple of women, a few men.

This clone was picked up one time. Its antigen remains unidentified. At the DNA level, this CDR3 is encoded by other sequences in the same sample as well. Libraries were prepared by immunoSEQ multiplex PCR; TCRdb keeps only in-frame clonotypes and omits some of them. The repertoire holds roughly 2.2 million clones, with roughly 93% as singletons. The V gene's germline CDR1 is MNHEY and CDR2 SVGAGI. The CDR3 totals 11 residues. V dropped 5 bases and J dropped 2 bases, with 4 bases sitting between them. Study findings and constraints: Limited genetic and exposure-history diversity came from having few donors. Clonotypes which were not shared had lower generation probabilities than clonotypes that all four donors shared.

Division of CD4+ cells produced a CD45RA+ naive subset and a CD45RA-negative memory subset. The chain joins TRBV6-5 to TRBJ2-7, with D hard to call. This clonotype was obtained from a young man in good health. Some clones in this sample may be carry-over from other donors' samples. Sequences were obtained from naive CD4+ T cells from PBMCs. The subset was: CD45RA+ positively selected. CDR3 amino acids: CASSNTYEQYF. CDR3 bases: TGTGCCAGCAGTAACACCTACGAGCAGTACTTC.